The 2 T cell receptor beta chains below were found in one sample sequenced in a study of CD8 T cells in Susac syndrome. After extraction with the RNeasy kit, 0.5 to 1 ug of the RNA was reverse transcribed using random hexamers. MiXCR, applied by TCRdb to the immunoSEQ multiplex PCR reads, yields one record per CDR3 protein. This table has around 170,000 distinct CDR3 sequences, approximately 96% appearing once. The specimen was CD4+ T cells from PBMCs. These receptors all come from a human donor with Susac syndrome.

This clonotype was observed a single time. This chain connects TRBV19 to TRBJ2-7; TRBD1 aligns across 9 bases. Germline trimming cut 11 bases from V and 5 bases from J; bases unmatched to any gene: 10. The germline gives CDR1 LNHDA, CDR2 SQIVND (reference sequence). This CDR3 has 13 amino acids. The CDR3 DNA reads TGTGCCGCCCGGGACAGGGTATCGAACGAGCAGTACTTC. It yields the protein CAARDRVSNEQYF.

The V and J genes are TRBV20-1 and TRBJ2-2; either TRBD1 or TRBD2 may supply D (5 bases each). This CDR3 region has 14 residues. V was shortened by 0 bases and J by 3 bases, with 8 bases between the two germline ends. The germline gives CDR1 DFQATT, CDR2 SNEGSKA (reference sequence). The CDR3 DNA reads as TGCAGTGCTAGAGAAGAGGGGCACACCGGGGAGCTGTTTTTT. Amino acid sequence: CSAREEGHTGELFF.